This T cell receptor beta chain was documented in a study of T-cell reconstitution after alpha-beta-depleted transplantation in children. This clonotype came up many times. The antigen is unknown. Construction of the TCRbeta library involved unique molecular identifiers. TCRdb re-called the PCR reads through MiXCR, storing one row per CDR3 protein. The profile shows 500,000 to 750,000 distinct CDR3 sequences, under 15% of them singletons. Findings and limits, study-wide: Counts and diversity of T cells one year after transplant came mostly from newly produced T cells. Reported findings indicate that, about two months after transplant, alpha-beta T cells came from several hundred expanded clones, which were derived from non-depleted graft cells.

CDR3 length: 16 amino acids. V usage is TRBV21-1 and J usage is TRBJ2-5; the table names TRBD1, a call not compared with the DNA. TRBV21-1 is tagged as a pseudogene. The sequencing used PBMCs, mostly from graft donor cells, collected 360 days after TCRalphabeta/CD19-depleted stem cell transplant. This clonotype originated in a male patient younger than 18 who had a stem cell transplant for acute myeloid leukemia, so the T cells may come from the graft donor. CDR3 in amino acids: CASSKPAGQHGETQYF. The CDR3, as DNA: TGTGCCAGCAGCAAACCAGCAGGGCAACATGGGGAGACCCAGTACTTC.